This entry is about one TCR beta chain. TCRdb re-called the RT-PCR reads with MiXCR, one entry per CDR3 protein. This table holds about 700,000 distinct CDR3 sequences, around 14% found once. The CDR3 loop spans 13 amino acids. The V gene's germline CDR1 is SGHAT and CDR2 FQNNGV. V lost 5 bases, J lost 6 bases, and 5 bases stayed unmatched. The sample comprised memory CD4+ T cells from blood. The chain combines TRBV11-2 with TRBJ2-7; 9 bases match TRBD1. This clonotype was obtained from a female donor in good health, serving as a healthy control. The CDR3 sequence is CASSPDRGGEQYF. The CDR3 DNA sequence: TGTGCCAGCAGCCCGGACAGGGGAGGCGAGCAGTACTTC. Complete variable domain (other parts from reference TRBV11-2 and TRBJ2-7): EAGVAQSPRYKIIEKRQSVAFWCNPISGHATLYWYQQILGQGPKLLIQFQNNGVVDDSQLPKDRFSAERLKGVDSTLKIQPAKLEDSAVYLCASSPDRGGEQYFGPGTRLTVT.